This T cell receptor beta chain was found in a study of CD8+ T cells in alopecia areata. Study-level information: Administration of oral tofacitinib to treated patients was at 5 to 10 mg twice daily. Whole-study findings and limits: Scalp clonality decreased significantly with tofacitinib, and so did expanded CD8+ clones among the top 100.

Treatment given: oral pan-JAK inhibitor, 5-10 mg twice daily. The investigators collected lesional scalp punch biopsies and peripheral blood from alopecia areata patients. RNA was isolated and reverse transcribed to cDNA, the sequencing template. The repertoire was sequenced with immunoSEQ multiplex PCR; TCRdb's copy has only in-frame clones and lacks some. The table lists about 190,000 clones, 60% of them singletons. As to this clone: What it binds is not known.

The clonotype comes from a human donor with alopecia areata. Sequencing used CD4+ T cells sorted from blood, obtained at week 4, from a patient treated with tofacitinib.

The CDR3 nucleotides are TGTGCCTGGGGAGGAGCTAACTACAATGAGCAGTTCTTC. It is translated as CAWGGANYNEQFF. The J gene is TRBJ2-1, the V gene TRBV30; TRBD2 is a possible D gene (5 bases). The CDR3 is made up of 13 amino acids. The V end lost 5 bases, the J end lost 3 bases, and 11 bases lay between the germline ends. Germline V gene lookup returns CDR1 GTSNPN and CDR2 SVGIG (reference sequence).